These 25 T cell receptor beta chains came from one sample sequenced in a study of T cell repertoires in cytomegalovirus infection. These TCRs are of unknown antigen specificity. TCRdb passed the reads through MiXCR, listing each CDR3 protein once. The table records some 940,000 distinct CDR3 sequences, 25% to 40% of them present only once. The specimen comprised cultured CD8+ T cells from PBMCs, sampled from culture after CMV antigen stimulation. These receptors all stem from a human donor in good health (CMV status not recorded). Some clones in this sample may be carry-over from other donors' samples.

J is TRBJ2-3 and V is TRBV9; D possibly corresponds to TRBD2 (7 bases). This CDR3 region has 16 residues. The V and J ends lost 2 bases and 2 bases respectively, with 15 bases between them. Germline V lookup: CDR1 SGDLS, CDR2 YYNGEE. The CDR3 nucleotides are TGTGCCAGCAGCGTGGTGGGGGGGCCTCTCACAGATACGCAGTATTTT. Amino acids: CASSVVGGPLTDTQYF. Filled out from reference TRBV9 and TRBJ2-3, the complete variable domain reads DSGVTQTPKHLITATGQRVTLRCSPRSGDLSVYWYQQSLDQGLQFLIQYYNGEERAKGNILERFSAQQFPDLHSELNLSSLELGDSALYFCASSVVGGPLTDTQYFGPGTRLTVL.

The rearrangement links TRBV5-4 to TRBJ2-3, with TRBD2 identical over 10 bases. Germline values: CDR1 SGHNT, CDR2 YYREEE (reference sequence). J gave up 2 bases and V 0 bases, and 3 bases lay outside the gene matches. The CDR3 is 16 amino acids. The CDR3 bases are TGTGCCAGCAGCTTGGGTAGCGGGGGGCTCACAGATACGCAGTATTTT. Amino acids: CASSLGSGGLTDTQYF.

The chain recombines TRBV19 with TRBJ2-7, with D possibly being TRBD2 (6 bases). The CDR3 is 15 amino acids. Germline V gene lookup returns CDR1 LNHDA and CDR2 SQIVND (reference sequence). Trimming shortened V by 6 bases and J by 1 base, and 16 bases separated the two germline ends. The CDR3 spells CASSPAGDSSYEQYF. The CDR3 DNA follows: TGTGCCAGTAGCCCCGCCGGGGACTCGTCCTACGAGCAGTACTTC. The complete variable domain, with remaining parts taken from reference TRBV19 and TRBJ2-7, reads DGGITQSPKYLFRKEGQNVTLSCEQNLNHDAMYWYRQDPGQGLRLIYYSQIVNDFQKGDIAEGYSVSREKKESFPLTVTSAQKNPTAFYLCASSPAGDSSYEQYFGPGTRLTVT.

The chain employs TRBV6-2 or TRBV6-3 and TRBJ1-4; TRBD1 might be the D (5 bases). Germline values: CDR1 MNHEY, CDR2 SVGEGT. CDR3 length: 14 residues. V was clipped by 6 bases and J by 4 bases, with 12 bases between them. As DNA, the CDR3 is TGTGCCAGCAGCTTCGGACACCATAATGAAAAACTGTTTTTT. Protein sequence: CASSFGHHNEKLFF.

This clonotype was observed many times. The CDR3: CASRLQGRTQYF. CDR3 coding DNA: TGTGCCAGCAGATTACAGGGGCGAACCCAGTACTTC. This rearrangement joins TRBV7-9 to TRBJ2-5, with TRBD1 matching over 7 bases. Trimming removed 6 bases from V and 8 bases from J; junction bases left unmatched: 6. CDR3 size: 12 residues. Per the germline V gene, CDR1 is SEHNR and CDR2 is FQNEAQ (reference sequence).

The chain carries TRBV12-3 or TRBV12-4 and TRBJ1-5; 9 bases are a match to TRBD1. The V segment lost 3 bases and the J segment 0 bases; nucleotides outside the gene matches: 9. The CDR3 has 18 residues. This chain's CDR3 is CASSLRDRDYYSNQPQHF. The CDR3 DNA is TGTGCCAGCAGTTTGAGGGACAGGGATTATTATAGCAATCAGCCCCAGCATTTT.

This chain links TRBV7-9 with TRBJ2-3, with 10 bases matching TRBD1. The CDR3 covers 15 residues. Unmatched junction bases numbered 5, after V lost 5 bases and J lost 3 bases. Germline loops: CDR1 SEHNR, CDR2 FQNEAQ (reference sequence). The CDR3 loop reads CASSHWDRGTDTQYF. DNA for the CDR3: TGTGCCAGCAGCCACTGGGACAGGGGTACAGATACGCAGTATTTT.

This chain links TRBV5-5 with TRBJ2-3; D is uncertain. Trimming took 1 base from V and 0 from J, leaving 12 bases between them. Germline V gives CDR1 SGHKS, CDR2 YYEKEE (reference sequence). The CDR3 has 16 residues. The CDR3 bases are TGTGCCAGCAGCTTGTTTGAAGAACCTAGCACAGATACGCAGTATTTT. Its protein is CASSLFEEPSTDTQYF.

The chain has TRBV6-2 or TRBV6-3 and TRBJ2-1; 7 nucleotides agree with TRBD1. V shed 2 bases and J 8 bases; nucleotides not matched to a gene: 6. The CDR3 totals 14 residues. Germline-derived CDR1 and CDR2 are MNHEY and SVGEGT. CDR3 in amino acids: CASSYLGQADEQFF. CDR3 nucleotide sequence: TGTGCCAGCAGTTACCTCGGACAGGCCGATGAGCAGTTCTTC.

This clonotype has just a few counts. The chain has TRBV11-3 and TRBJ2-1; 9 bases are shared with TRBD2. Per the germline V gene, CDR1 is SGHNT and CDR2 is YENEEA. The CDR3 totals 22 residues. V was pared by 4 bases and J by 0 bases, with 22 bases of the junction left unmatched. Written as DNA, the CDR3 is TGTGCCAGCAGCTCCAGCCCTTTGAAGGCGGGGGGGCCCCTAAGCTCCTACAATGAGCAGTTCTTC. Its translation is CASSSSPLKAGGPLSSYNEQFF. The full variable domain, its missing parts supplied by reference TRBV11-3 and TRBJ2-1, is EAGVVQSPRYKIIEKKQPVAFWCNPISGHNTLYWYLQNLGQGPELLIRYENEEAVDDSQLPKDRFSAERLKGVDSTLKIQPAELGDSAVYLCASSSSPLKAGGPLSSYNEQFFGPGTRLTVL.

The chain is built from TRBV28 and TRBJ1-6; 7 nucleotides align to TRBD1. The CDR3 runs to 15 residues. Trimming cost V 3 bases and J 7 bases; bases outside gene matches: 6. Germline V gene data show CDR1 as MDHEN and CDR2 as SYDVKM. CDR3 loop: CASSFTGVGNSPLHF. The CDR3 DNA is TGTGCCAGCAGTTTCACAGGGGTAGGGAATTCACCCCTCCACTTT.

The chain recombines TRBV5-1 with TRBJ2-1; TRBD2 might be the D (6 bases). Looked up from germline, CDR1 is SGHRS and CDR2 is YFSETQ. V lost 2 bases and J 8 bases, leaving 17 bases between the germline ends. CDR3 size: 15 residues. The CDR3 sequence: CASSLGDGGEYEQFF. In nucleotides, the CDR3 is TGCGCCAGCAGCTTAGGGGACGGGGGAGAATATGAGCAGTTCTTC.

This clonotype has a count of ten or more. The chain uses TRBV7-8 and TRBJ1-1; D may be TRBD1 (6 bases). Germline-derived CDR1 and CDR2 are SGHVS and FQNEAQ. V was shortened by 5 bases and J by 3 bases, with 16 bases between the two germline ends. CDR3 length: 15 residues. The CDR3 nucleotides read TGTGCCAGCAGCGACCACAGGGTTGACTACACTGAAGCTTTCTTT. It is translated as CASSDHRVDYTEAFF. The whole variable domain, filled in from reference TRBV7-8 and TRBJ1-1, reads GAGVSQSPRYKVAKRGQDVALRCDPISGHVSLFWYQQALGQGPEFLTYFQNEAQLDKSGLPSDRFFAERPEGSVSTLKIQRTQQEDSAVYLCASSDHRVDYTEAFFGQGTRLTVV.

The table lists this clonotype with many counts. The V call is TRBV7-6, the J call TRBJ1-5; 8 nucleotides align to TRBD1. The CDR3 spans 15 residues. After removal of 4 bases from V and 7 bases from J, the junction contained 9 bases not matched to a gene. From germline, CDR1 is SGHVS and CDR2 FNYEAQ. CDR3 in DNA: TGTGCCAGCAGCTATGGACAGGGTACGGACCAGCCCCAGCATTTT. It specifies CASSYGQGTDQPQHF.

This clonotype was recorded a few times. The rearrangement joins TRBV7-6 to TRBJ1-6; D is ambiguous. This CDR3 has 14 amino acids. The V gene lost 5 bases and the J gene lost 7 bases, with 12 bases spanning the gap. The V gene's germline CDR1 is SGHVS and CDR2 FNYEAQ. The DNA for the CDR3 is TGTGCCAGCAGCCACGATCCTGGGAATTCACCCCTCCACTTT. As protein: CASSHDPGNSPLHF. The variable domain in full, completed from reference TRBV7-6 and TRBJ1-6, reads GAGVSQSPRYKVTKRGQDVALRCDPISGHVSLYWYRQALGQGPEFLTYFNYEAQQDKSGLPNDRFSAERPEGSISTLTIQRTEQRDSAMYRCASSHDPGNSPLHFGNGTRLTVT.

Turning to this clonotype: One junction end does not reproduce the germline sequence, and a read error may be involved. The chain combines TRBV7-7 with TRBJ2-1, with 10 bases matching TRBD1. This CDR3 has 15 amino acids. Germline V gene sequence: CDR1 SSHAT, CDR2 FNYEAQ (reference sequence). In DNA form, the CDR3 reads TGTGCTAGCAGCCTAGGGACAGGGGCAGGGAATGAGCAGTTCTTC. Protein product: CASSLGTGAGNEQFF.

This chain uses TRBV12-3 or TRBV12-4 with TRBJ1-5; D unresolved. The CDR3 runs 13 residues. V was cut by 0 bases and J by 15 bases, with 15 bases left in between. The CDR3 DNA sequence: TGTGCCAGCAGTTTAGCGCTCGTACGGAGGCGGCATTTT. This gives the protein CASSLALVRRRHF.

Written as DNA, the CDR3 is TGTGCCAGCAGTGCAGCGGGGCGGGAAAACAATGAGCAGTTCTTC. This translates into CASSAAGRENNEQFF. V and J are TRBV6-2 or TRBV6-3 and TRBJ2-1; TRBD2 matches 7 bases. The V segment lost 5 bases and the J segment 5 bases; nucleotides outside the gene matches: 9. This CDR3 is 15 amino acids long. CDR1 and CDR2 from the germline V gene are MNHEY and SVGEGT.

The V call is TRBV18, the J call TRBJ2-7; 7 bases are a match to TRBD1. The length of the CDR3 is 14 residues. Germline V lookup: CDR1 KGHSH, CDR2 LQKENI. J was trimmed by 5 bases and V by 5 bases; bases with no gene match: 9. The CDR3 region is CASSAGGRNDEQYF. For the CDR3, the DNA is TGTGCCAGCTCAGCAGGGGGTAGAAACGACGAGCAGTACTTC.

This clonotype was counted between two and nine times. This chain connects TRBV27 to TRBJ2-7; maybe TRBD1 (6 bases). The length of the CDR3 is 13 residues. Germline V gene lookup returns CDR1 MNHEY and CDR2 SMNVEV (reference sequence). V was shortened by 6 bases and J by 2 bases, with 11 bases between the two germline ends. CDR3 protein: CASRGDMTYEQYF. Written as DNA, the CDR3 is TGTGCCAGCAGAGGGGACATGACCTACGAGCAGTACTTC.

This clonotype turned up a few times. This chain uses TRBV19 with TRBJ2-7; 12 bases line up with TRBD1. Germline V lookup: CDR1 LNHDA, CDR2 SQIVND (reference sequence). This CDR3 contains 15 residues. The junction had 5 bases not matched to a gene; V was cut back by 5 bases and J by 3 bases. CDR3 region: CASSSRDRGLYEQYF. The CDR3 bases are TGTGCCAGTAGTTCCCGGGACAGGGGGCTCTACGAGCAGTACTTC.

This chain links TRBV6-8 with TRBJ2-5; D is undetermined. The germline V gene has CDR1 MNHGY and CDR2 SAAAGT. The V and J ends lost 0 bases and 7 bases respectively, with 18 bases between them. The CDR3 spans 16 residues. CDR3 nucleotides: TGTGCCAGCAGTTACTCGATGGACCAAAAGATTGGGACCCAGTACTTC. This encodes CASSYSMDQKIGTQYF.

This clonotype showed up just a few times. The chain has TRBV6-5 and TRBJ2-1, with D maybe TRBD1 (5 bases). The CDR3 is 16 residues long. V was pared by 5 bases and J by 7 bases, with 21 bases between. The V gene's germline CDR1 is MNHEY and CDR2 SVGAGI. The CDR3 DNA sequence: TGTGCCAGCAGTCCCTCACTACATAGGGGTTTAAATGAGCAGTTCTTC. It codes for CASSPSLHRGLNEQFF.

This chain links TRBV29-1 with TRBJ2-6, with TRBD1 matching over 8 bases. The CDR3 is 16 residues long. Germline CDR1 and CDR2: SQVTM and ANQGSEA. Germline trimming cut 0 bases from V and 1 base from J; bases unmatched to any gene: 2. Here the CDR3 reads CSVEDRDRSGANVLTF. DNA of the CDR3: TGCAGCGTTGAAGATCGGGACAGGTCTGGGGCCAACGTCCTGACTTTC.

The chain couples TRBV6-1 to TRBJ1-1; 10 bases line up with TRBD1. V trimming: 7 bases; J trimming: 2 bases; junction bases outside the gene matches: 7. The CDR3 has 15 amino acids. Germline CDR1 and CDR2: MNHNS and SASEGT. The CDR3 coding sequence is TGTGCCAGCATAGGGACAGGGGTATCCAACACTGAAGCTTTCTTT. Protein sequence: CASIGTGVSNTEAFF.